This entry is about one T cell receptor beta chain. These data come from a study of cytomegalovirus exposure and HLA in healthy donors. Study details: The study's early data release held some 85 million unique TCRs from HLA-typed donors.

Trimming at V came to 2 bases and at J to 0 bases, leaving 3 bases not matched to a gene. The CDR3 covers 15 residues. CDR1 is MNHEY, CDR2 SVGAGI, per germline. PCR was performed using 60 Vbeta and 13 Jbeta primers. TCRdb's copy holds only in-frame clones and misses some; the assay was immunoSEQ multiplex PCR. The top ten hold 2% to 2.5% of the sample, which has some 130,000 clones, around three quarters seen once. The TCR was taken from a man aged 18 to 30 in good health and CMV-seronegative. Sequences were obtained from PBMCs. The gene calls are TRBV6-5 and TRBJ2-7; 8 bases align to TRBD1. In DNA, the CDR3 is TGTGCCAGCAGTTACGGACAGGGAAGCTCCTACGAGCAGTACTTC. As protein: CASSYGQGSSYEQYF.